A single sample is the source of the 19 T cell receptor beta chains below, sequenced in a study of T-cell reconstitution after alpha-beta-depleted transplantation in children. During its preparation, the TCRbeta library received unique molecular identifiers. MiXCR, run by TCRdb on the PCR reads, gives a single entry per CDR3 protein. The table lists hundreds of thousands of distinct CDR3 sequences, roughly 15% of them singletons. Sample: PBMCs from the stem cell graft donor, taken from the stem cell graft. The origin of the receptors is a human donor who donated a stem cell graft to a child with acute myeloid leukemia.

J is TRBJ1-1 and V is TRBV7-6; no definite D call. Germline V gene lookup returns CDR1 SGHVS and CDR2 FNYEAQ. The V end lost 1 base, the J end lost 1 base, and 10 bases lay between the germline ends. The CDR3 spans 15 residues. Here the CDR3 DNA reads TGTGCCAGCAGCTTAGGTACGGACCAGAACACTGAAGCTTTCTTT. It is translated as CASSLGTDQNTEAFF.

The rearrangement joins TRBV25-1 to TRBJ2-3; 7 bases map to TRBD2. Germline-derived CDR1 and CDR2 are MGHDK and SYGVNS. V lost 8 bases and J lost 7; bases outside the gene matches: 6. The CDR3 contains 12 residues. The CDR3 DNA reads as TGTGCCAGCCCCTCGCGGGAGAATACGCAGTATTTT. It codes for CASPSRENTQYF.

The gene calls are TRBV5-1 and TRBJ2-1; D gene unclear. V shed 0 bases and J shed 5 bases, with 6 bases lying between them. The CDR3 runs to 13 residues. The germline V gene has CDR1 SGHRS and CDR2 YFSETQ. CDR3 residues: CASSLVINNEQFF. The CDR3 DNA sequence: TGCGCCAGCAGCTTGGTGATTAACAATGAGCAGTTCTTC.

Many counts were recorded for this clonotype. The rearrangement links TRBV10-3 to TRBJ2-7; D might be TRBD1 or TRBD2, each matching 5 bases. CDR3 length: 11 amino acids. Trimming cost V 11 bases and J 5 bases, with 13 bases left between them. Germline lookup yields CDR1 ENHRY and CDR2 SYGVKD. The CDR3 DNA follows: TGTGCCTCGGGGCGTGGGAACGAGCAGTACTTC. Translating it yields CASGRGNEQYF.

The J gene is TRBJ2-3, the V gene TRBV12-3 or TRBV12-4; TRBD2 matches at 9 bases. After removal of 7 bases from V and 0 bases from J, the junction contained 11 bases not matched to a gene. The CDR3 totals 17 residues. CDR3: CASTLGLAGGSTDTQYF. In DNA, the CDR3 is TGTGCCAGCACCCTGGGACTAGCAGGGGGTAGCACAGATACGCAGTATTTT.

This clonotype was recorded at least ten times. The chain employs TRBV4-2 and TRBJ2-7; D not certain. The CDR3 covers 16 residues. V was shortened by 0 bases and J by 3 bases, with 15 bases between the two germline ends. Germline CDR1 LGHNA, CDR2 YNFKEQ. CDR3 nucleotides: TGTGCCAGCAGCCAAGATCCCCAAGGTCCTTACTACGAGCAGTACGTC. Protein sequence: CASSQDPQGPYYEQYV.

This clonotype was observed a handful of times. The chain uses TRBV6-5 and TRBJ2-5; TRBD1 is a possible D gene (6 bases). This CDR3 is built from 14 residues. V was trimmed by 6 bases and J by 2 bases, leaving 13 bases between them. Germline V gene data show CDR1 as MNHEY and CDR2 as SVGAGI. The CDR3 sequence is CASRGQLPQETQYF. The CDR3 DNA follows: TGTGCCAGCAGAGGACAGCTGCCTCAAGAGACCCAGTACTTC.

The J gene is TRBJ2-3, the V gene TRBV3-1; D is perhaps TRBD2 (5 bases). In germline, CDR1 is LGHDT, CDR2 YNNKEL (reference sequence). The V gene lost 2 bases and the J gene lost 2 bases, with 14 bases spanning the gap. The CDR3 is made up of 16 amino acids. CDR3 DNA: TGTGCCAGCAGCCAAATGGGCCTAGCCTTCACAGATACGCAGTATTTT. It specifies CASSQMGLAFTDTQYF.

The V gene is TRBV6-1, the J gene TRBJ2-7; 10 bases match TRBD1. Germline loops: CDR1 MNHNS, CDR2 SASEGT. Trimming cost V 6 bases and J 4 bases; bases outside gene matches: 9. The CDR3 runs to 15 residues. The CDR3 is CASSITGQGGYEQYF. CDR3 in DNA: TGTGCCAGCAGCATAACCGGACAGGGGGGTTACGAGCAGTACTTC.

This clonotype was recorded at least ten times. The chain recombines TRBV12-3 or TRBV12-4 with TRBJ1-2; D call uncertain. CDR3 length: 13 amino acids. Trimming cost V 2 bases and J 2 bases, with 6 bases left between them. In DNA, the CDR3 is TGTGCCAGCAGTTTAAACCGAAACTATGGCTACACCTTC. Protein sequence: CASSLNRNYGYTF.

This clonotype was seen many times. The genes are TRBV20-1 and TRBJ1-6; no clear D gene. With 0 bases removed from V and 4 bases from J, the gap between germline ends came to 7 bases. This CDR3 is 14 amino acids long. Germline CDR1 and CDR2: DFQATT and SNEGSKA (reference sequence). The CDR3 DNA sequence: TGCAGTGCTAGAGATGGGTCATATAATTCACCCCTCCACTTT. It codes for CSARDGSYNSPLHF.

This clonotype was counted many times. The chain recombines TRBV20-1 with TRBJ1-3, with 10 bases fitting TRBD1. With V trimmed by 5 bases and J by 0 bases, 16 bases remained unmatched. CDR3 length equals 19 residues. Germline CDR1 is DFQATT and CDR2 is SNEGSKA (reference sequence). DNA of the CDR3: TGCAGTGCTTCTACCGGACAGGGGGGTGATCCTAGCTCTGGAAACACCATATATTTT. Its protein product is CSASTGQGGDPSSGNTIYF.

The chain's CDR3 is CASSGSGRGYTF. CDR3 in DNA: TGTGCCAGCAGTGGTTCCGGGCGCGGCTACACCTTC. V gene TRBV25-1 combines with J gene TRBJ1-2; D remains ambiguous. V was clipped by 4 bases and J by 8 bases, with 11 bases between them. This CDR3 region has 12 residues. Germline lookup yields CDR1 MGHDK and CDR2 SYGVNS.

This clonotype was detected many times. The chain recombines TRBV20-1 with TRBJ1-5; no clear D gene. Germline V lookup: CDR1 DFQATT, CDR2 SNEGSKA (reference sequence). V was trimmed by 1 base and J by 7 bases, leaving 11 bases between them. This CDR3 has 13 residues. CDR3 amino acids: CSARGAGRQPQHF. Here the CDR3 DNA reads TGCAGTGCTAGAGGGGCGGGGAGGCAGCCCCAGCATTTT.

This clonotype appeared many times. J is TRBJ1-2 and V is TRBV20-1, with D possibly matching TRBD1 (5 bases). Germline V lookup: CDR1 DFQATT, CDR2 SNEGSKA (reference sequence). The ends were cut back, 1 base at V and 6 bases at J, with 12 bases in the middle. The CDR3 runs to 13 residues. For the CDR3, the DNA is TGCAGTGCTAGAGCCGGGCGGGGGGATGGCTACACCTTC. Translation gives CSARAGRGDGYTF.

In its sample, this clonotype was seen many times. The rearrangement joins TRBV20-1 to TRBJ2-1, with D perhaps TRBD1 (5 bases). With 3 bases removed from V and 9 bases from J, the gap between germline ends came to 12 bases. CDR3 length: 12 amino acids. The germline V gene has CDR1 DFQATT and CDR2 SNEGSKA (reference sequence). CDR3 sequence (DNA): TGCAGTGCTAGGCAGGGTGTGGGTGAGCAGTTCTTC. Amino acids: CSARQGVGEQFF.

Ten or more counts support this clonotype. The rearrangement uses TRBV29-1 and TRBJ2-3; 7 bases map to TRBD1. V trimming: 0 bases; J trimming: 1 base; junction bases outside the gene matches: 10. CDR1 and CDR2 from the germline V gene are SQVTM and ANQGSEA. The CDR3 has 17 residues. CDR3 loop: CSVEDLDRPLRTDTQYF. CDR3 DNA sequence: TGCAGCGTTGAAGATCTGGACAGGCCCCTACGCACAGATACGCAGTATTTT.

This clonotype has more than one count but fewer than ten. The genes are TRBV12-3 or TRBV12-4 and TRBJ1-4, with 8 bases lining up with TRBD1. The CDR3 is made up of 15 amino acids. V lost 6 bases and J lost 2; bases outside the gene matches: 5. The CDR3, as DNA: TGTGCCAGCAGAGACGACAGGGGCACTAATGAAAAACTGTTTTTT. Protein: CASRDDRGTNEKLFF.

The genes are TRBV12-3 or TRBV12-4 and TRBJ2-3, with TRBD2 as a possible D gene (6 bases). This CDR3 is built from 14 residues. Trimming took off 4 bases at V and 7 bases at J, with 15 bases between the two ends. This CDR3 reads CASSSGTLGNTQYF. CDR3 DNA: TGTGCCAGCAGTTCCGGGACTCTAGGAAATACGCAGTATTTT.